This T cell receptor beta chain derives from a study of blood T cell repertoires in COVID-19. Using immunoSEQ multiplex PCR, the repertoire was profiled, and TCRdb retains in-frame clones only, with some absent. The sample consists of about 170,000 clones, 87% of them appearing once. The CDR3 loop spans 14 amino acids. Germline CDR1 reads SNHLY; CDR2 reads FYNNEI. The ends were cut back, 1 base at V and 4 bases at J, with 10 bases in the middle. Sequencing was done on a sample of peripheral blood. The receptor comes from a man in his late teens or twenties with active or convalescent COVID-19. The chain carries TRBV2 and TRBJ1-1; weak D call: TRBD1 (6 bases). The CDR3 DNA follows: TGTGCCAGCAGTGAAGGCAGGGGAGTCACTGAAGCTTTCTTT. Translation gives CASSEGRGVTEAFF.